This T cell receptor (beta chain) was recorded in a study of blood T cell repertoires in COVID-19. Whole-study context: Acute and convalescent COVID-19 specimens originated in the United States, Italy and Spain.

This clone has a single count. Libraries were prepared by immunoSEQ multiplex PCR; TCRdb keeps only in-frame clonotypes and omits some of them. In the table there are around 170,000 clones, roughly 87% of which are singletons. Sequenced sample: peripheral blood. This TCR was recovered from a woman aged 35 to 49 with acute or convalescent COVID-19.

CDR3 protein: CAVTQTGLSTDTQYF. The CDR3 bases are TGTGCCGTTACTCAGACAGGGTTGAGCACAGATACGCAGTATTTT. V and J are TRBV10-3 and TRBJ2-3, with 7 positions matching TRBD1. The germline CDR1 and CDR2 sequences are ENHRY and SYGVKD. The CDR3 is 15 residues long. J was trimmed by 0 bases and V by 11 bases; bases with no gene match: 11.